This TCR beta chain emerged from a study of blood T cell repertoires in COVID-19. Study context: Nucleic acid was either cDNA or gDNA, and it came from T cells, B-cell-depleted T cells, or PBMCs.

Trimming shortened V by 0 bases and J by 5 bases, and 11 bases separated the two germline ends. Germline CDR1 SGHNT, CDR2 YYREEE (reference sequence). CDR3 length equals 14 residues. Individuals aged about 18 to 89 years were recruited from roughly 23 US areas. This clone has just one count. Profiled with immunoSEQ multiplex PCR; TCRdb holds only in-frame clones, not every one. Seen here are roughly 180,000 clones, over 70% observed once, and the top ten hold about 4%. V usage is TRBV5-4 and J usage is TRBJ2-5, with a possible D match to TRBD2 (5 bases). The sequenced sample consisted of PBMCs or T cells enriched from blood (not recorded which). The receptor comes from a woman aged 50 to 65 in a cohort exposed to, infected with or recovered from COVID-19 (not recorded which). This CDR3 reads CASSLARRQETQYF. The CDR3 nucleotides read TGTGCCAGCAGCTTGGCCAGGAGGCAGGAGACCCAGTACTTC.